This T cell receptor beta chain was documented in a study of blood T cell repertoires in COVID-19. Study-level background: Sites in the United States, Italy and Spain provided acute and convalescent COVID-19 samples.

The method was immunoSEQ multiplex PCR; TCRdb's version includes in-frame clones alone and lacks a portion of them. The profile shows roughly 230,000 clones, approximately 77% of them singletons. Trimming shortened V by 3 bases and J by 5 bases, and 17 bases separated the two germline ends. CDR1 and CDR2 from the germline V gene are SGHNT and YYREEE (reference sequence). CDR3 length: 15 residues. Sequenced: peripheral blood. This chain uses TRBV5-4 with TRBJ1-2; D possibly corresponds to TRBD1 (6 bases). This TCR derives from a woman of 80 years or more with acute or convalescent COVID-19. As DNA, the CDR3 is TGTGCCAGCAGCTACCGACAGGTCCAAGAGTATGGCTACACCTTC. Protein product: CASSYRQVQEYGYTF.